Listed below are T cell receptor beta chains from one sample, sequenced in a study of CD8 T cells in ankylosing spondylitis. TCRdb independently ran MiXCR on the 5' RACE reads; one entry per CDR3 protein. The sample comprises 130,000 or so distinct CDR3 sequences, around 7% of which are singletons, and less than 15% rests with the top ten. Source material: blood, either unsorted or a sorted T cell fraction (not recorded which). Receptors originate from a male donor with ankylosing spondylitis or in good health (not recorded which). CDR3s include the opening cysteine and the closing phenylalanine or tryptophan.

v_call cdr3_aa
TRBV5-5 CASSLGVDYSPLHF
TRBV20-1 CSARAEAGGYEQYF
TRBV7-2 CASSFWGTSGSYEQYF
TRBV7-8 CASSSPYSGRYNEQFF
TRBV3-1 CASSQDNGRSTGELFF
TRBV5-1 CASSLVSGRGDTQYF
TRBV12-3/TRBV12-4 CASSLETVYGYTF
TRBV27 CASSLRGQTFNEQFF
TRBV5-1 CASSLDSYNEQFF
TRBV29-1 CSVEGVGGSSYNEQFF